The T cell receptor (beta chain) under discussion was sequenced for a study of vaccination and CD4 T cells after COVID-19. Study context: Of the convalescent patients, who were SARS-CoV-2 positive by nasal swab PCR, fewer than ten had mild and one severe disease. Investigators drew the post-COVID samples a median around 98 days after diagnosis, with a range of 35 to 161. Overall study results and limits: The median number of SARS-CoV-2-reactive clonotypes increased from about 20 to 38, a change that did not reach significance.

Treatment in this sample: approximately 11-day PBMC culture with coronavirus spike peptide pools or control peptides (ViraFEST assay). This clonotype was seen just once. Its antigen is currently unknown. Cultured CD4+ T-cell DNA underwent Oncomine TCR Beta short-read sequencing. Investigators isolated genomic DNA from cultured CD4+ T cells. TCRdb recomputed calls from the PCR reads with MiXCR, one row per CDR3 protein. The sample has approximately 16,000 distinct CDR3 sequences, around 49% seen once. V was clipped by 0 bases and J by 0 bases, with 10 bases between them. This CDR3 contains 15 residues. CDR1 and CDR2 (germline): SGHNT, YYREEE (reference sequence).

This TCR was sampled from a human donor who had recovered from COVID-19. The material sequenced was CD4+ T cells from blood, cultured in vitro. This chain joins TRBV5-4 and TRBJ2-7, with D uncertain. CDR3 sequence reads: CASSLGQVSSYEQYF. The CDR3 DNA sequence: TGTGCCAGCAGCTTGGGGCAAGTCTCCTCCTACGAGCAGTACTTC.